This TCR beta chain comes out of a study of graft-versus-host responses after intestinal transplantation. General study points: Circulating GvH clone levels at their peak were associated with HvG declines (early post-transplant). GvH clones occurred in recipient marrow; some first appeared in ileum or blood.

TCRdb keeps only in-frame clones here, not all; method: immunoSEQ multiplex PCR. The sample lists roughly 81,000 clones, roughly four fifths seen once, with around 0.8% in the top ten. Regarding this clone: The antigen is not known.

This CDR3 region has 14 residues. V shed 7 bases, J shed 3 bases, and the junction held 4 bases outside the gene matches. Germline V gene lookup returns CDR1 MDHEN and CDR2 SYDVKM. J is TRBJ1-5 and V is TRBV28; 9 bases fit TRBD1. Sequences were derived from unstimulated CD4+ T cells sorted from spleen or lymph node cells, sampled before intestinal transplant. The clonotype was recovered from a human donor who received an intestinal transplant. CDR3 in amino acids: CASIGQGYNQPQHF. CDR3 DNA sequence: TGTGCCAGCATCGGACAGGGGTACAATCAGCCCCAGCATTTT.